This T cell receptor beta chain originates from a study of T-cell memory formation after mild COVID-19. The germline V and J ends were trimmed by 6 bases and 7 bases, with 18 bases remaining between them. The CDR3 length is 14 residues. Researchers used 5'RACE with constant-segment primers to make TCR alpha and TCR beta cDNA libraries that carry sample barcodes and UMIs. TCRdb re-derived calls from the 5' RACE reads in MiXCR, one entry per CDR3 protein. The sample has 250,000 to 300,000 distinct CDR3 sequences; 15% to 20% are singletons. The study's findings and limits: CD4+ clones that contracted lay mainly in CM and EM; CD8+ ones lay in EMRA.

This clonotype was seen more than once but under ten times. Its antigen is unknown. The chain has TRBV12-3 or TRBV12-4 and TRBJ1-2; no firm D call. Sequencing was carried out using PBMCs or a T cell subset sorted from them (not recorded which). The source of this sequence is a man between 18 and 29 years old who had mild COVID-19 (a few samples of this study predate the infection). Cell type and time point are not known. This CDR3 is CASSSLGLGFGYTF. CDR3 bases: TGTGCCAGCAGCTCCTTGGGTTTGGGTTTTGGCTACACCTTC.